The present entry profiles one TCR beta chain with its context. Allocation to cohorts depended on clinical history reported by the participants. V lost 2 bases, J lost 0 bases, and 1 base stayed unmatched. Looked up from germline, CDR1 is LGHNA and CDR2 is YSLEER. CDR3 length: 15 amino acids. The data originate from a study of blood T cell repertoires in COVID-19. The data were produced by immunoSEQ multiplex PCR, yet TCRdb's version contains in-frame clones alone and is incomplete. The table shows 200,000 to 250,000 clones, with 86% occurring only once. The V and J genes are TRBV4-3 and TRBJ2-7; 10 nucleotides align to TRBD2. The sample consisted of PBMCs or T cells enriched from blood (not recorded which). The TCR comes from a woman aged 45-59 years in a cohort exposed to, infected with or recovered from COVID-19 (not recorded which). The CDR3 DNA follows: TGCGCCAGCAGCCAATTAGCGGGGGGCTCCTACGAGCAGTACTTC. It specifies CASSQLAGGSYEQYF.